The source of this T cell receptor (beta chain) is a study of type 1 regulatory T cells. Study at large: An in vitro protocol generated T-allo10, a Tr1-enriched, alloantigen-specific CD4 T cell product.

Findings of the study overall: Compared with non-Tr1 cells, Tr1 cells showed a narrower TCR repertoire.

This CDR3 has 14 amino acids. Deletions cut 3 bases from V and 7 bases from J, with 16 bases between. Looked up from germline, CDR1 is GTSNPN and CDR2 is SVGIG (reference sequence). Via MiXCR, TCRdb re-called the reads, giving one row per CDR3 protein. The table lists tens of thousands of distinct CDR3 sequences, roughly 20% of them singletons. Comments on this clonotype: Its antigen remains unknown.

The TCR sequence derives from a human donor in good health. The chain combines TRBV30 with TRBJ2-1; the D gene is possibly TRBD2 (5 bases). Specimen: cultured type 1 regulatory T (Tr1) cells, either the whole culture or a sorted fraction (not recorded which). The CDR3 sequence: CAWSPMGAPNEQFF. The DNA of the CDR3 is TGTGCCTGGAGCCCGATGGGAGCGCCGAATGAGCAGTTCTTC.